A single sample is the source of the 26 T cell receptor beta chains below, sequenced in a study of blood T cell repertoires in COVID-19. Profiling relied on immunoSEQ multiplex PCR, and the TCRdb table lists in-frame clones only, not all of them. The data contain 220,000 or so clones, approximately 83% of them singletons. Sequencing was done on a sample of peripheral blood. The source is a woman in her twenties or thirties who had recovered from COVID-19.

The rearrangement links TRBV30 to TRBJ1-4; tentatively, D is TRBD1 (5 bases). Germline CDR1 GTSNPN, CDR2 SVGIG (reference sequence). V lost 8 bases and J 3 bases, leaving 13 bases between the germline ends. The CDR3 spans 13 residues. This CDR3 is CAGGRRSNEKLFF. The DNA for the CDR3 is TGTGCCGGGGGGAGGAGGTCTAATGAAAAACTGTTTTTT.

The chain combines TRBV12-3 or TRBV12-4 with TRBJ2-7; weak D call: TRBD1 (6 bases). There are 12 residues in the CDR3. V dropped 6 bases and J dropped 4 bases, with 10 bases sitting between them. The CDR3 reads CASSLDRYEQYF. CDR3 bases: TGTGCCAGCAGCCTGGACAGATACGAGCAGTACTTC.

V is TRBV5-6 and J is TRBJ1-1; D remains unclear. Germline V gene data show CDR1 as SGHDT and CDR2 as YYEEEE. The CDR3 has 12 amino acids. Trimming removed 4 bases at V and 5 bases at J, with 9 bases between. CDR3 sequence (DNA): TGTGCCAGCAGCACCGGGAAAACTGAAGCTTTCTTT. Translation gives CASSTGKTEAFF.

The rearrangement joins TRBV7-9 to TRBJ1-2, with D tentatively TRBD1 (6 bases). Germline CDR1 is SEHNR and CDR2 is FQNEAQ (reference sequence). The CDR3 contains 14 residues. The V end lost 5 bases, the J end lost 8 bases, and 18 bases lay between the germline ends. CDR3 loop: CASSQAGDMRGYTF. The CDR3 DNA is TGTGCCAGCAGCCAAGCTGGGGACATGCGGGGCTACACCTTC.

This chain joins TRBV28 and TRBJ2-7; weak D call: TRBD2 (6 bases). V dropped 8 bases and J dropped 6 bases, with 20 bases sitting between them. The germline gives CDR1 MDHEN, CDR2 SYDVKM. The CDR3 runs 14 residues. Here the CDR3 reads CASGTSGGNGEQYF. The CDR3 coding sequence is TGTGCCAGCGGCACGTCAGGAGGGAACGGCGAGCAGTACTTC.

The chain combines TRBV9 with TRBJ2-7; TRBD2 matches at 7 bases. With 0 bases clipped from V and 1 base from J, the junction kept 4 bases outside the gene matches. The CDR3 sequence is 15 residues long. In germline, CDR1 is SGDLS, CDR2 YYNGEE. Here the CDR3 DNA reads TGTGCCAGCAGCGTAGACCCTAGCGGATCCTACGAGCAGTACTTC. Its protein is CASSVDPSGSYEQYF. The whole variable domain, filled in from reference TRBV9 and TRBJ2-7, reads DSGVTQTPKHLITATGQRVTLRCSPRSGDLSVYWYQQSLDQGLQFLIQYYNGEERAKGNILERFSAQQFPDLHSELNLSSLELGDSALYFCASSVDPSGSYEQYFGPGTRLTVT.

This clone was recorded a few times. The chain carries TRBV4-2 and TRBJ2-3; TRBD2 matches at 12 bases. Losses at the gene ends were 5 bases for V and 6 bases for J; bases not matched to a gene: 15. Germline assignment: CDR1 LGHNA and CDR2 YNFKEQ. This CDR3 is built from 18 residues. In DNA form, the CDR3 reads TGTGCCAGCAGCTCCCAATCCTTTCTAGCGGGAGGGGCGGATACGCAGTATTTT. Translation gives CASSSQSFLAGGADTQYF.

The rearrangement joins TRBV19 to TRBJ2-7, with TRBD1 as a possible D gene (5 bases). Germline V CDR1 and CDR2: LNHDA, SQIVND (reference sequence). Between the trimmed V and J ends, which lost 4 bases and 0 bases, there was a span of 10 bases. This CDR3 has 14 residues. The CDR3 region is CASSRQPDSYEQYF. The CDR3 DNA sequence: TGTGCCAGTAGTAGACAGCCCGACTCCTACGAGCAGTACTTC.

The CDR3: CASSSYRTGLEQFF. The CDR3 nucleotides read TGTGCCAGCAGCTCATACAGGACAGGTTTGGAGCAGTTCTTC. The chain uses TRBV7-8 and TRBJ2-1, with 7 bases aligning to TRBD1. Germline CDR1 and CDR2: SGHVS and FQNEAQ. CDR3 length equals 14 residues. With V trimmed by 4 bases and J by 10 bases, 10 bases remained unmatched.

The chain is built from TRBV6-5 and TRBJ2-1; D possibly corresponds to TRBD2 (6 bases). The V and J ends lost 6 bases and 5 bases respectively, with 17 bases between them. The CDR3 contains 15 residues. Germline CDR1 and CDR2: MNHEY and SVGAGI. This CDR3 is CASRKNEGLNNEQFF. DNA of the CDR3: TGTGCCAGCAGAAAAAATGAGGGACTTAACAATGAGCAGTTCTTC.

The chain links TRBV28 to TRBJ2-2; D perhaps matches TRBD1 (6 bases). Looked up from germline, CDR1 is MDHEN and CDR2 is SYDVKM. The ends were cut back, 8 bases at V and 0 bases at J, with 10 bases in the middle. The CDR3 extends over 14 amino acids. CDR3 sequence: CASWGHANTGELFF. In nucleotides, the CDR3 is TGTGCCAGCTGGGGACACGCGAACACCGGGGAGCTGTTTTTT.

The chain couples TRBV25-1 to TRBJ2-7, with D tentatively TRBD2 (5 bases). The V end was cut by 5 bases, the J end by 7 bases, with 18 bases between. Germline assignment: CDR1 MGHDK and CDR2 SYGVNS. The CDR3 sequence is 14 residues long. The CDR3 DNA sequence: TGTGCCAGCAGTCGCGGGTCCTTCATTCGGGAGCAGTACTTC. Amino acid sequence: CASSRGSFIREQYF.

The rearrangement joins TRBV9 to TRBJ2-1, with 7 positions matching TRBD1. CDR3 length: 15 residues. Germline lookup yields CDR1 SGDLS and CDR2 YYNGEE. V was pared by 1 base and J by 2 bases, with 3 bases of the junction left unmatched. As DNA, the CDR3 is TGTGCCAGCAGCGTATACCAGGGGGCCTACAATGAGCAGTTCTTC. Amino acids: CASSVYQGAYNEQFF.

This clone was counted between two and nine times. The genes are TRBV5-1 and TRBJ2-7; 8 bases match TRBD2. CDR3 length: 14 amino acids. V was clipped by 4 bases and J by 2 bases; unmatched bases: 5. The V gene's germline CDR1 is SGHRS and CDR2 YFSETQ. CDR3 protein: CASSQSGRPYEQYF. The CDR3 DNA reads TGCGCCAGCAGCCAGAGCGGGAGACCCTACGAGCAGTACTTC.

V and J are TRBV28 and TRBJ2-3, with 10 bases fitting TRBD1. Looked up from germline, CDR1 is MDHEN and CDR2 is SYDVKM. Trimming at V came to 3 bases and at J to 0 bases, leaving 3 bases not matched to a gene. This CDR3 comprises 16 residues. CDR3 region: CASSFGTGDSTDTQYF. DNA for the CDR3: TGTGCCAGCAGTTTTGGGACAGGGGACAGCACAGATACGCAGTATTTT.

V usage is TRBV4-1 and J usage is TRBJ2-3; the D gene is possibly TRBD1 (6 bases). V lost 1 base, J lost 2 bases, and 16 bases lay in between. CDR3 length: 17 amino acids. Germline CDR1 is MGHRA and CDR2 is YSYEKL. This chain's CDR3 is CASSQGYTAGATDTQYF. Here the CDR3 DNA reads TGCGCCAGCAGCCAAGGGTATACTGCAGGGGCCACAGATACGCAGTATTTT.

V is TRBV11-2 and J is TRBJ1-2; TRBD1 matches at 7 bases. This CDR3 comprises 13 residues. Trimming cost V 3 bases and J 6 bases; bases outside gene matches: 4. CDR1 and CDR2 (germline): SGHAT, FQNNGV. The DNA for the CDR3 is TGTGCCAGCAGCTTGACAGGGTGGGATGGCTACACCTTC. As protein: CASSLTGWDGYTF.

This chain connects TRBV27 to TRBJ1-6, with no clear D. V was trimmed by 3 bases and J by 8 bases, leaving 20 bases between them. The germline V gene encodes CDR1 MNHEY and CDR2 SMNVEV (reference sequence). CDR3 length: 17 amino acids. The DNA for the CDR3 is TGTGCCAGCAGTTTTTATCGCGGGATGGGTGGGGATTCACCCCTCCACTTT. The encoded protein is CASSFYRGMGGDSPLHF.

The V gene is TRBV7-2, the J gene TRBJ2-7; TRBD2 might be the D (5 bases). Germline V gene lookup returns CDR1 SGHTA and CDR2 FQGNSA. The ends were cut back, 5 bases at V and 1 base at J, with 12 bases in the middle. The CDR3 contains 14 residues. The CDR3 loop reads CASSPLGGSYEQYF. The CDR3 DNA reads TGTGCCAGCAGCCCCCTGGGCGGGTCCTACGAGCAGTACTTC.

The V gene is TRBV5-6, the J gene TRBJ1-3; D is unresolved. The germline V gene has CDR1 SGHDT and CDR2 YYEEEE. This CDR3 is built from 13 residues. V dropped 7 bases and J dropped 0 bases, with 8 bases sitting between them. CDR3 sequence (DNA): TGTGCCAGCCTTTCACTCTCTGGAAACACCATATATTTT. This gives the protein CASLSLSGNTIYF.

V usage is TRBV10-3 and J usage is TRBJ2-5, with D possibly TRBD2 on 5 matching bases. Per germline, CDR1 ENHRY and CDR2 SYGVKD. The CDR3 consists of 14 residues. V shed 0 bases and J shed 2 bases, with 7 bases lying between them. The CDR3 DNA reads as TGTGCCATCAGTGAGTCGTTAGCGCAAGAGACCCAGTACTTC. Protein product: CAISESLAQETQYF.

V is TRBV3-1 (or the pseudogene TRBV3-2) and J is TRBJ2-7; 14 bases fit TRBD2. Looked up from germline, CDR1 is LGHDT and CDR2 is YNNKEL (reference sequence). Germline trimming cut 3 bases from V and 5 bases from J; bases unmatched to any gene: 3. The CDR3 covers 15 residues. For the CDR3, the DNA is TGTGCCAGCAGCCATGGGACTAGCGGGAGCAACGAGCAGTACTTC. Protein: CASSHGTSGSNEQYF.

For the CDR3, the DNA is TGCAGCGTTGAAGAATGGACGAGGGATGGCTACACCTTC. It translates to CSVEEWTRDGYTF. J is TRBJ1-2 and V is TRBV29-1; D not resolved. Germline V gene sequence: CDR1 SQVTM, CDR2 ANQGSEA. The CDR3 runs to 13 residues. The germline V and J ends were trimmed by 0 bases and 6 bases, with 11 bases remaining between them.

The chain recombines TRBV5-1 with TRBJ2-2; D is undetermined. This CDR3 spans 14 amino acids. From germline, CDR1 is SGHRS and CDR2 YFSETQ. Trimming cost V 5 bases and J 6 bases, with 14 bases left between them. The CDR3 is CASRRDQVAGELFF. The CDR3 bases are TGCGCCAGCAGACGAGATCAGGTTGCCGGGGAGCTGTTTTTT.

The rearrangement joins TRBV18 to TRBJ1-5, with D tentatively TRBD1 (6 bases). CDR1 KGHSH and CDR2 LQKENI come from the germline V gene. This CDR3 comprises 13 residues. V was clipped by 6 bases and J by 7 bases, with 13 bases between them. CDR3 nucleotide sequence: TGTGCCAGCTCCAGGGGCAGGGACCAGCCCCAGCATTTT. It encodes CASSRGRDQPQHF.

The chain combines TRBV30 with TRBJ1-2, with TRBD1 matching 9 bases. J was trimmed by 12 bases and V by 7 bases; bases with no gene match: 21. The CDR3 is 15 amino acids. Germline V CDR1 and CDR2: GTSNPN, SVGIG (reference sequence). This CDR3 reads CALDPISGTGLIDTF. The CDR3 nucleotides read TGTGCCTTGGACCCTATCTCCGGGACAGGGTTAATTGACACCTTC.